Following are 19 T cell receptor beta chains from one sample sequenced in a study of blood T cells in healthy people across ages. Primed by a sample-barcoded 5' primer and a J-beta primer mix, a second PCR proceeded for roughly 6 to 12 cycles. A single record per CDR3 protein comes from TCRdb applying MiXCR to the 5' RACE reads. This sample carries around 1,100,000 distinct CDR3 sequences, 35% to 45% of them seen once, and the ten largest clones take less than 15%. The source material was blood. Receptors originate from a young man in good health.

The rearrangement uses TRBV6-4 and TRBJ2-5; TRBD1 matches at 9 bases. The CDR3 covers 17 residues. Germline V gene data show CDR1 as MRHNA and CDR2 as SNTAGT. J was trimmed by 11 bases and V by 2 bases; bases with no gene match: 18. The CDR3 here is CASSDDFITGGIDEQYF. CDR3 nucleotides: TGTGCCAGCAGTGACGATTTCATCACAGGGGGCATCGATGAGCAGTACTTC.

This clonotype was observed a handful of times. This chain links TRBV28 with TRBJ1-2; D perhaps matches TRBD1 (5 bases). This CDR3 is 13 amino acids long. V lost 3 bases and J 7 bases, leaving 12 bases between the germline ends. Looked up from germline, CDR1 is MDHEN and CDR2 is SYDVKM. This CDR3 is CASSFVRDGGYTF. CDR3 sequence (DNA): TGTGCCAGCAGTTTCGTCCGGGACGGTGGCTACACCTTC.

The V and J genes are TRBV29-1 and TRBJ1-1, with D uncertain. Germline assignment: CDR1 SQVTM and CDR2 ANQGSEA. This CDR3 spans 11 amino acids. Between the trimmed V and J ends, which lost 5 bases and 10 bases, there was a span of 14 bases. The CDR3 is CSVRANGAAFF. DNA for the CDR3: TGCAGCGTTCGGGCCAATGGAGCAGCTTTCTTT.

The chain couples TRBV12-3 or TRBV12-4 to TRBJ2-3; 8 nucleotides line up with TRBD1. This CDR3 has 15 amino acids. J was trimmed by 2 bases and V by 4 bases; bases with no gene match: 5. The chain's CDR3 is CASSSDRALTDTQYF. The CDR3 DNA reads TGTGCCAGCAGTTCGGACAGGGCGCTCACAGATACGCAGTATTTT.

This clonotype was seen a few times. The chain uses TRBV4-3 and TRBJ2-3; unclear D gene. The V gene's germline CDR1 is LGHNA and CDR2 YSLEER. The length of the CDR3 is 14 residues. V shed 2 bases and J shed 0 bases, with 6 bases lying between them. The CDR3 loop reads CASSQSSSTDTQYF. CDR3 in DNA: TGCGCCAGCAGCCAAAGTTCTAGCACAGATACGCAGTATTTT.

Comment on this clonotype: A clone one base away is much larger, so this may be a read error. This chain joins TRBV10-3 and TRBJ2-1; D remains unclear. Germline values: CDR1 ENHRY, CDR2 SYGVKD. The CDR3 totals 13 residues. The V and J ends lost 0 bases and 13 bases respectively, with 13 bases between them. CDR3 amino acids: CAISESPQETQFF. The CDR3 region has the DNA TGTGCCATCAGTGAGTCCCCACAAGAGACCCAGTTCTTC.

Comment on this clonotype: Germline is not matched at one junction end, which may reflect a read error. The chain employs TRBV6-1 and TRBJ1-1; the D gene is possibly TRBD1 (5 bases). There are 15 residues in the CDR3. Germline CDR1 is MNHNS and CDR2 is SASEGT. CDR3 nucleotides: TGTGCCAGCAGTGACGGGGACCGAGGGCTCACTGGAGCTTTCTTT. Protein product: CASSDGDRGLTGAFF.

The sample holds many counts of this clonotype. V is TRBV12-3 or TRBV12-4 and J is TRBJ1-2; D unresolved. The V and J ends lost 1 base and 5 bases respectively, with 8 bases between them. The CDR3 is 13 amino acids. CDR3 coding DNA: TGTGCCAGCAGTTTAGGGGATGAGTATGGCTACACCTTC. Residues: CASSLGDEYGYTF.

The chain links TRBV4-1 to TRBJ2-3; perhaps TRBD1 as D (5 bases). This CDR3 comprises 17 residues. Germline loops: CDR1 MGHRA, CDR2 YSYEKL. V lost 3 bases, J lost 4 bases, and 20 bases lay in between. CDR3 in amino acids: CASSQTTWTTASDTQYF. As DNA, the CDR3 is TGCGCCAGCAGCCAGACCACATGGACAACCGCCTCAGATACGCAGTATTTT.

The chain links TRBV7-9 to TRBJ1-1; D is perhaps TRBD1 (6 bases). In germline, CDR1 is SEHNR, CDR2 FQNEAQ (reference sequence). There are 13 residues in the CDR3. V dropped 4 bases and J dropped 8 bases, with 14 bases sitting between them. In DNA, the CDR3 is TGTGCCAGCAGCTCAGGACAGACCCTCGAAGCTTTCTTT. This gives the protein CASSSGQTLEAFF. Supplemented by reference TRBV7-9 and TRBJ1-1, the full variable domain reads DTGVSQNPRHKITKRGQNVTFRCDPISEHNRLYWYRQTLGQGPEFLTYFQNEAQLEKSRLLSDRFSAERPKGSFSTLEIQRTEQGDSAMYLCASSSGQTLEAFFGQGTRLTVV.

The V and J genes are TRBV6-2 or TRBV6-3 and TRBJ2-2; D remains ambiguous. This CDR3 has 14 amino acids. CDR1 is MNHEY and CDR2 is SVGEGT in the germline V gene. V gave up 6 bases and J gave up 5 bases, with 13 bases separating them. In nucleotides, the CDR3 is TGTGCCAGCAGCCCTACCGAAAGAACCGGGGAGCTGTTTTTT. Translation gives CASSPTERTGELFF.

The V and J genes are TRBV4-3 and TRBJ1-2, with 8 bases lining up with TRBD1. V gave up 0 bases and J gave up 2 bases; unmatched junction bases: 8. Germline V gene sequence: CDR1 LGHNA, CDR2 YSLEER. This CDR3 is built from 17 residues. CDR3 bases: TGCGCCAGCAGCCAAGATCTGGGGGACAGGAACAACTATGGCTACACCTTC. The encoded protein is CASSQDLGDRNNYGYTF.

This clonotype has more than one count but fewer than ten. This CDR3 reads CASSSTGVVNTEAFF. CDR3 coding DNA: TGCGCCAGCAGCTCGACAGGGGTCGTGAACACTGAAGCTTTCTTT. The chain is built from TRBV5-1 and TRBJ1-1, with 8 bases matching TRBD1. Germline V gene data show CDR1 as SGHRS and CDR2 as YFSETQ. The length of the CDR3 is 15 residues. Trimming took 3 bases from V and 0 from J; bases not matched to a gene: 4.

The rearrangement uses TRBV20-1 and TRBJ1-2, with a weak D call TRBD1 (5 bases). V gave up 1 base and J gave up 4 bases, with 13 bases separating them. Germline V gives CDR1 DFQATT, CDR2 SNEGSKA (reference sequence). The CDR3 is made up of 14 amino acids. CDR3 protein: CSARVRQLFYGYTF. The CDR3 DNA follows: TGCAGTGCTAGAGTTAGACAGCTGTTCTATGGCTACACCTTC.

As for this clonotype: A read error may account for a junction end that differs from germline. The rearrangement joins TRBV5-1 to TRBJ1-2; perhaps TRBD1 as D (5 bases). CDR1 SGHRS and CDR2 YFSETQ come from the germline V gene. The CDR3 is made up of 16 amino acids. The CDR3 DNA sequence: TGCGCCAACAGCTTAGACAGTACGAACCTTAACTATGGCTACACCTTC. Encoded protein: CANSLDSTNLNYGYTF.

The DNA of the CDR3 is TGTGCCAGCAGTTTTGGTCAGGACACTGCACGCTATGGCTACACCTTC. It is translated as CASSFGQDTARYGYTF. V is TRBV12-3 or TRBV12-4 and J is TRBJ1-2; the D gene is possibly TRBD1 (5 bases). The V end was cut by 3 bases, the J end by 4 bases, with 18 bases between. The CDR3 totals 16 residues.

As to this clonotype: This may stem from a read error, because a much larger clone lies one nucleotide away. CDR3 protein: CASSPGTKNTGELFF. CDR3 nucleotide sequence: TGTGCCAGCAGCCCCGGGACAAAGAACACCGGGGAGCTGTTTTTT. The V and J genes are TRBV11-2 and TRBJ2-2; tentative D call: TRBD1 (6 bases). Trimming pared 5 bases from V and 1 base from J, leaving 11 bases between. CDR3 length equals 15 residues. The germline gives CDR1 SGHAT, CDR2 FQNNGV.

The table lists this clonotype with a few counts. V is TRBV12-3 or TRBV12-4 and J is TRBJ1-5, with D possibly TRBD1 on 6 matching bases. This CDR3 spans 14 amino acids. V lost 5 bases and J 3 bases, leaving 11 bases between the germline ends. CDR3 amino acids: CASSGVGANQPQHF. The CDR3 bases are TGTGCCAGCAGTGGGGTGGGGGCCAATCAGCCCCAGCATTTT.

The rearrangement links TRBV7-3 to TRBJ2-5; 7 nucleotides agree with TRBD2. Trimming cost V 4 bases and J 11 bases; bases outside gene matches: 16. In germline, CDR1 is SGHTA, CDR2 FQGTGA. The CDR3 has 15 amino acids. For the CDR3, the DNA is TGTGCCAGCAGCTCCGGGACTACCTCCTACAATGAGCAGTACTTC. As protein: CASSSGTTSYNEQYF.